This T cell receptor (beta chain) was recovered during a study of shared clonotypes between healthy human individuals. Study as a whole: Three plates were used per donor for CD4 naive, three for CD4 memory, two for CD8 naive and one for CD8 memory. Points from the study as a whole: Only blood underwent sampling, and tissue repertoires likely differ. Sharing of clonotypes among donors was expected to vary with sequencing depth.

On this clone: Its antigen is currently unknown.

J gave up 6 bases and V 9 bases, and 11 bases lay outside the gene matches. Germline CDR1 reads ENHRY; CDR2 reads SYGVKD. The length of the CDR3 is 14 residues. Profiled with immunoSEQ multiplex PCR; TCRdb holds only in-frame clones, not every one. This sample has around 1.4 million clones, with 98% to 99% found just once. V gene TRBV10-3 combines with J gene TRBJ2-1, with 7 positions matching TRBD2. Specimen: naive CD4+ T cells sorted from blood. Described subset: CD45RA+ positively selected. This TCR was recovered from a man aged 30 to 39 in good health. In DNA form, the CDR3 reads TGTGCCATGGGGAGGGGACGGACCCCCAATGAGCAGTTCTTC. This encodes CAMGRGRTPNEQFF.